One sample yielded the 30 T cell receptor beta chains listed below, sequenced in a study of cytomegalovirus exposure and HLA in healthy donors. PCR was performed using 60 Vbeta and 13 Jbeta primers. Data came from immunoSEQ multiplex PCR; TCRdb stores just in-frame clones and leaves some out. The table lists approximately 240,000 clones, about four fifths of them singletons, with 4.5% to 6% in the top ten. The sample comprised PBMCs. These receptors were obtained from a woman in her thirties or forties in good health and CMV-seropositive.

The V gene is TRBV7-2, the J gene TRBJ1-2; TRBD1 matches at 11 bases. The CDR3 extends over 14 amino acids. Trimming took 5 bases from V and 8 from J; bases not matched to a gene: 7. CDR1 SGHTA and CDR2 FQGNSA come from the germline V gene. The DNA of the CDR3 is TGTGCCAGCAGCCCAGGACAGGGGGCGCACGGCTACACCTTC. This codes for CASSPGQGAHGYTF.

The chain carries TRBV10-1 and TRBJ2-7; TRBD2 matches 10 bases. Germline V gene lookup returns CDR1 WNHNN and CDR2 SYGVQD (reference sequence). This CDR3 region has 14 residues. Trimming took 5 bases from V and 3 from J; bases not matched to a gene: 4. The CDR3 reads CASSLTSGIYEQYF. The CDR3 region has the DNA TGCGCCAGCAGTCTTACTAGCGGGATCTACGAGCAGTACTTC.

The chain recombines TRBV11-3 with TRBJ2-7; no clear D. Germline V gives CDR1 SGHNT, CDR2 YENEEA. Trimming shortened V by 2 bases and J by 6 bases, and 8 bases separated the two germline ends. This CDR3 comprises 12 residues. The CDR3 bases are TGTGCCAGCAGCTTACACCTATCCGAGCAGTACTTC. Protein: CASSLHLSEQYF.

The V call is TRBV10-3, the J call TRBJ2-2; no reliable D call. The CDR3 covers 14 residues. CDR1 is ENHRY and CDR2 is SYGVKD in the germline V gene. The V end lost 2 bases, the J end lost 0 bases, and 4 bases lay between the germline ends. The CDR3 region has the DNA TGTGCCATCAGTGAGACGGCGAACACCGGGGAGCTGTTTTTT. Its protein is CAISETANTGELFF.

The chain employs TRBV27 and TRBJ1-6; a possible D gene is TRBD1 (6 bases). The germline CDR1 and CDR2 sequences are MNHEY and SMNVEV (reference sequence). Trimming cost V 6 bases and J 9 bases, with 18 bases left between them. CDR3 size: 15 residues. The CDR3 spells CASRPLRGGRSPLHF. The CDR3 DNA is TGTGCCAGCAGGCCCCTTAGGGGGGGGCGTTCACCCCTCCACTTT.

CDR3 in DNA: TGTGCCAGCAGCATCCAGGGAACAGATACGCAGTATTTT. It yields the protein CASSIQGTDTQYF. The chain employs TRBV7-3 and TRBJ2-3, with D maybe TRBD1 (5 bases). Germline-derived CDR1 and CDR2 are SGHTA and FQGTGA. The CDR3 consists of 13 residues. The V and J ends lost 5 bases and 3 bases respectively, with 9 bases between them.

The rearrangement links TRBV18 to TRBJ1-1, with 11 bases identical to TRBD1. The CDR3 sequence is 15 residues long. Trimming cost V 3 bases and J 8 bases; bases outside gene matches: 8. Germline V lookup: CDR1 KGHSH, CDR2 LQKENI. The CDR3 loop reads CASSPAGTGGAEAFF. The CDR3 region has the DNA TGTGCCAGCTCACCTGCCGGGACAGGGGGGGCCGAAGCTTTCTTT. The whole variable domain, remainder taken from reference TRBV18 and TRBJ1-1, is NAGVMQNPRHLVRRRGQEARLRCSPMKGHSHVYWYRQLPEEGLKFMVYLQKENIIDESGMPKERFSAEFPKEGPSILRIQQVVRGDSAAYFCASSPAGTGGAEAFFGQGTRLTVV.

The rearrangement uses TRBV7-6 and TRBJ2-7, with D perhaps matching TRBD2 (5 bases). This CDR3 spans 14 amino acids. Deletions cut 1 base from V and 3 bases from J, with 10 bases between. Germline-derived CDR1 and CDR2 are SGHVS and FNYEAQ. In DNA, the CDR3 is TGTGCCAGCAGCTTAGGCCTAGAGGGCTACGAGCAGTACTTC. Protein sequence: CASSLGLEGYEQYF. Combining the CDR3 with reference TRBV7-6 and TRBJ2-7 gives the whole variable domain GAGVSQSPRYKVTKRGQDVALRCDPISGHVSLYWYRQALGQGPEFLTYFNYEAQQDKSGLPNDRFSAERPEGSISTLTIQRTEQRDSAMYRCASSLGLEGYEQYFGPGTRLTVT.

The chain carries TRBV28 and TRBJ1-5; 7 nucleotides agree with TRBD1. The CDR3 runs 16 residues. Germline trimming cut 5 bases from V and 7 bases from J; bases unmatched to any gene: 14. CDR1 and CDR2 (germline): MDHEN, SYDVKM. CDR3 sequence reads: CASSPLLQGENQPQHF. In DNA form, the CDR3 reads TGTGCCAGCAGTCCTCTCCTCCAGGGGGAGAACCAGCCCCAGCATTTT. The full variable domain, with the rest looked up from reference TRBV28 and TRBJ1-5, is DVKVTQSSRYLVKRTGEKVFLECVQDMDHENMFWYRQDPGLGLRLIYFSYDVKMKEKGDIPEGYSVSREKKERFSLILESASTNQTSMYLCASSPLLQGENQPQHFGDGTRLSIL.

This chain uses TRBV19 with TRBJ1-1; D is undetermined. From germline, CDR1 is LNHDA and CDR2 SQIVND (reference sequence). The CDR3 has 12 amino acids. V was clipped by 6 bases and J by 3 bases, with 8 bases between them. The CDR3 protein is CASSPGYTEAFF. CDR3 sequence (DNA): TGTGCCAGTAGCCCAGGCTACACTGAAGCTTTCTTT.

The chain recombines TRBV7-3 with TRBJ2-3; 7 bases line up with TRBD2. The CDR3 length is 16 residues. Germline trimming cut 2 bases from V and 2 bases from J; bases unmatched to any gene: 7. Germline CDR1 reads SGHTA; CDR2 reads FQGTGA. CDR3 nucleotide sequence: TGTGCCAGCAGCTTAGGACCAGCGGGGACCACAGATACGCAGTATTTT. Its protein product is CASSLGPAGTTDTQYF.

The chain uses TRBV11-3 and TRBJ1-4; possible D gene TRBD1, 6 bases. V was clipped by 2 bases and J by 8 bases, with 18 bases between them. CDR1 is SGHNT, CDR2 YENEEA, per germline. This CDR3 has 16 residues. CDR3 sequence reads: CASSLTGWGRREKLFF. Here the CDR3 DNA reads TGTGCCAGCAGCTTAACAGGGTGGGGGCGTCGCGAAAAACTGTTTTTT.

About this clone: Other DNA sequences of this sample code for an identical CDR3. The J gene is TRBJ2-1, the V gene TRBV2, with TRBD2 matching over 8 bases. In germline, CDR1 is SNHLY, CDR2 FYNNEI. The V segment lost 4 bases and the J segment 8 bases; nucleotides outside the gene matches: 1. The CDR3 covers 12 residues. Here the CDR3 DNA reads TGTGCCAGCAGTGGACTAGCGCATGAGCAGTTCTTC. The encoded protein is CASSGLAHEQFF.

The gene calls are TRBV11-2 and TRBJ2-1; 9 positions agree with TRBD1. The V gene end was trimmed by 3 bases and the J gene end by 7 bases; junction bases not matched to a gene: 4. The CDR3 loop spans 14 amino acids. CDR1 is SGHAT and CDR2 is FQNNGV in the germline V gene. CDR3 DNA sequence: TGTGCCAGCAGCTTTACGGACAGGGGAAATGAGCAGTTCTTC. Protein sequence: CASSFTDRGNEQFF.

This clone was counted only a few times. Mismatch with germline at one junction end may stem from a read error. The genes are TRBV2 and TRBJ2-2, with 10 bases aligning to TRBD2. This CDR3 contains 17 residues. CDR1 and CDR2 from the germline V gene are SNHLY and FYNNEI. The CDR3 nucleotides read TGTGCCAGCAGTGAAAGGGGACTAGCGCAACACACGGGGGAGCTGTTTTTT. Amino acid sequence: CASSERGLAQHTGELFF.

The V and J genes are TRBV18 and TRBJ1-3; 10 nucleotides align to TRBD1. CDR1 KGHSH and CDR2 LQKENI come from the germline V gene. The CDR3 is 15 amino acids. V trimming: 6 bases; J trimming: 4 bases; junction bases outside the gene matches: 6. The CDR3 here is CASSPGTGVGNTIYF. DNA for the CDR3: TGTGCCAGCTCCCCTGGGACAGGGGTCGGAAACACCATATATTTT.

The chain links TRBV4-2 to TRBJ1-1; the D gene is possibly TRBD1 (6 bases). Trimming removed 3 bases at V and 5 bases at J, with 19 bases between. The CDR3 covers 16 residues. CDR1 is LGHNA and CDR2 is YNFKEQ in the germline V gene. The DNA for the CDR3 is TGTGCCAGCAGCCAGACAACAGGGAGGGTAGTAACTGAAGCTTTCTTT. This sequence encodes CASSQTTGRVVTEAFF.

The rearrangement uses TRBV4-1 and TRBJ1-1; no definite D call. The CDR3 runs 15 residues. Germline V gene data show CDR1 as MGHRA and CDR2 as YSYEKL. V shed 0 bases and J shed 0 bases, with 8 bases lying between them. CDR3 DNA sequence: TGCGCCAGCAGCCAAGAAGTGTCAGTGAACACTGAAGCTTTCTTT. Its protein product is CASSQEVSVNTEAFF.

This chain joins TRBV5-1 and TRBJ2-1, with 9 bases aligning to TRBD2. Germline lookup yields CDR1 SGHRS and CDR2 YFSETQ. The CDR3 runs 14 residues. The J segment lost 12 bases and the V segment lost 0 bases, leaving 7 bases of the junction unmatched. This CDR3 reads CASSLGLAGRGQFF. The CDR3 region has the DNA TGCGCCAGCAGCTTGGGTCTAGCGGGAAGGGGGCAGTTCTTC.

The chain couples TRBV4-2 to TRBJ1-5; D is unresolved. Germline V CDR1 and CDR2: LGHNA, YNFKEQ. Trimming stripped 4 bases from V and 7 bases from J, with 14 bases between. The CDR3 sequence is 14 residues long. CDR3 sequence: CASSLLRRDQPQHF. In DNA form, the CDR3 reads TGTGCCAGCAGCCTACTGAGGCGAGACCAGCCCCAGCATTTT.

CDR3 coding DNA: TGTGCCAGCAGCGAAACTAGCGGGAGGGGCGAGCAGTACTTC. Translated: CASSETSGRGEQYF. The chain employs TRBV7-9 and TRBJ2-7; 13 nucleotides line up with TRBD2. The junction had 4 bases not matched to a gene; V was cut back by 5 bases and J by 6 bases. The germline V gene has CDR1 SEHNR and CDR2 FQNEAQ (reference sequence). The CDR3 has 14 amino acids.

V gene TRBV2 combines with J gene TRBJ1-5; D is perhaps TRBD1 (6 bases). The CDR3 sequence is 12 residues long. Germline CDR1 reads SNHLY; CDR2 reads FYNNEI. Between the trimmed V and J ends, which lost 2 bases and 14 bases, there was a span of 13 bases. CDR3 amino acids: CASSETGTPEHF. Here the CDR3 DNA reads TGTGCCAGCAGTGAAACCGGGACACCCGAGCATTTT.

This clone appeared once. The rearrangement joins TRBV5-6 to TRBJ2-6, with a possible D match to TRBD2 (6 bases). Trimming took 7 bases from V and 0 from J, leaving 23 bases between them. Germline V gene lookup returns CDR1 SGHDT and CDR2 YYEEEE. There are 19 residues in the CDR3. The CDR3 protein is CASLERAPRKFSGANVLTF. The CDR3 nucleotides read TGTGCCAGCCTCGAGCGGGCTCCGCGGAAATTCTCTGGGGCCAACGTCCTGACTTTC.

This chain uses TRBV9 with TRBJ2-5, with 7 positions matching TRBD2. The better agreement between TRBJ2-7 and the DNA end casts doubt on the J call. The germline V gene has CDR1 SGDLS and CDR2 YYNGEE. The CDR3 spans 14 residues. CDR3 region: CASSVGGGRYEQYF. In DNA, the CDR3 is TGTGCCAGCAGCGTAGGGGGAGGGCGGTACGAGCAGTACTTC.

The chain couples TRBV27 to TRBJ2-7; 12 bases agree with TRBD2. The germline gives CDR1 MNHEY, CDR2 SMNVEV (reference sequence). This CDR3 comprises 15 residues. The V segment lost 2 bases and the J segment 2 bases; nucleotides outside the gene matches: 1. CDR3 coding DNA: TGTGCCAGCAGTTTAAGACTAGCGGGGGCCTACGAGCAGTACTTC. It is translated as CASSLRLAGAYEQYF.

This chain joins TRBV6-4 and TRBJ2-3; the match to TRBD2 covers 10 bases. The length of the CDR3 is 19 residues. V lost 7 bases, J lost 2 bases, and 18 bases stayed unmatched. CDR1 and CDR2 from the germline V gene are MRHNA and SNTAGT. This chain's CDR3 is CASIPSSGRAVCVTDTQYF. The CDR3 DNA is TGTGCCAGCATCCCCTCGAGCGGGAGGGCGGTTTGTGTCACAGATACGCAGTATTTT.

In this sample, this clone turned up once. The chain employs TRBV21-1 and TRBJ2-2; the table calls TRBD1, which could not be checked here. TRBV21-1 is a listed pseudogene. The CDR3 totals 15 residues. CDR3 nucleotides: TGTGCCAGCAGCAAAGCAGGGGGGAACACCGGGGAGCTGTTTTTT. Its translation is CASSKAGGNTGELFF.

The V and J genes are TRBV27 and TRBJ1-5; D ambiguous. CDR1 and CDR2 from the germline V gene are MNHEY and SMNVEV (reference sequence). The CDR3 is 14 residues long. V was trimmed by 1 base and J by 11 bases, leaving 15 bases between them. This CDR3 is CASSLYHGQQAQHF. Written as DNA, the CDR3 is TGTGCCAGCAGTTTATATCATGGTCAGCAGGCCCAGCATTTT.

J is TRBJ2-1 and V is TRBV15, with TRBD2 matching 7 bases. The V gene's germline CDR1 is LNHNV and CDR2 YYDKDF (reference sequence). The V segment lost 6 bases and the J segment 3 bases; nucleotides outside the gene matches: 5. The CDR3 length is 14 residues. CDR3 loop: CATSRGRDYNEQFF. The CDR3 DNA reads TGTGCCACCAGTCGCGGGAGAGACTACAATGAGCAGTTCTTC.

The sample holds one count of this clone. V gene TRBV18 combines with J gene TRBJ1-3; D gene uncertain. V lost 2 bases and J 0 bases, leaving 5 bases between the germline ends. Germline CDR1 reads KGHSH; CDR2 reads LQKENI. CDR3 length: 14 residues. DNA for the CDR3: TGTGCCAGCTCACCAACTAGCTCTGGAAACACCATATATTTT. This gives the protein CASSPTSSGNTIYF.